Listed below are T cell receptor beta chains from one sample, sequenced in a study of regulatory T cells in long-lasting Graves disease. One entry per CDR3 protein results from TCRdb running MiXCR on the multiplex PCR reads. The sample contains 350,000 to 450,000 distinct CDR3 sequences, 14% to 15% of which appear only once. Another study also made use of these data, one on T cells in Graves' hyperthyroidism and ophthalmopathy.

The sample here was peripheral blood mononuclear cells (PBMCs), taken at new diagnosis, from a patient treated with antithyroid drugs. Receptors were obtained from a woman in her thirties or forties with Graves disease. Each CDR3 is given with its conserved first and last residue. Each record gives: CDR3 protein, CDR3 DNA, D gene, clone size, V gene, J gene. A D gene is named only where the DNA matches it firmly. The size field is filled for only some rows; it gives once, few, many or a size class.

CDR3aa: CSARVGATSGAMAQYF
CDR3nt: TGCAGTGCTAGAGTAGGGGCGACTAGCGGGGCAATGGCCCAGTACTTC
d_gene: TRBD2
abundance: .
v_gene: TRBV20-1
j_gene: TRBJ2-5

CDR3aa: CASSQILASDTQYF
CDR3nt: TGTGCCAGCAGCCAGATCCTAGCATCAGATACGCAGTATTTT
d_gene: .
abundance: many
v_gene: TRBV7-2
j_gene: TRBJ2-3

CDR3aa: CSARERLVADTQYF
CDR3nt: TGCAGTGCTAGAGAACGACTAGTAGCAGATACGCAGTATTTT
d_gene: .
abundance: few
v_gene: TRBV20-1
j_gene: TRBJ2-3

CDR3aa: CAISESTPGTGELFF
CDR3nt: TGTGCCATCAGTGAGTCGACTCCTGGCACCGGGGAGCTGTTTTTT
d_gene: .
abundance: many
v_gene: TRBV10-3
j_gene: TRBJ2-2

CDR3aa: CASSYENWIQETQYF
CDR3nt: TGTGCCAGCAGTTACGAAAACTGGATTCAAGAGACCCAGTACTTC
d_gene: .
abundance: many
v_gene: TRBV6-5
j_gene: TRBJ2-5

CDR3aa: CASSSSDRDGNYEQYF
CDR3nt: TGTGCCAGCAGCTCCTCAGACCGGGACGGAAACTACGAGCAGTACTTC
d_gene: .
abundance: many
v_gene: TRBV7-9
j_gene: TRBJ2-7

CDR3aa: CASSQVWQGRPQHF
CDR3nt: TGCGCCAGCAGCCAAGTTTGGCAGGGGCGGCCCCAGCATTTT
d_gene: .
abundance: .
v_gene: TRBV4-3
j_gene: TRBJ1-5

CDR3aa: CASGSAGTQETQYF
CDR3nt: TGTGCCAGCGGCTCAGCAGGGACCCAAGAGACCCAGTACTTC
d_gene: .
abundance: many
v_gene: TRBV2
j_gene: TRBJ2-5

CDR3aa: CASSSLGDNEQFF
CDR3nt: TGTGCCAGCAGCTCCTTGGGTGACAATGAGCAGTTCTTC
d_gene: .
abundance: many
v_gene: TRBV7-3
j_gene: TRBJ2-1

CDR3aa: CASSQAGVRALMDNSPLHF
CDR3nt: TGTGCCAGCAGCCAAGCCGGAGTGAGGGCTCTAATGGATAATTCACCCCTCCACTTT
d_gene: .
abundance: .
v_gene: TRBV3-1
j_gene: TRBJ1-6

CDR3aa: CASSFQGHAFF
CDR3nt: TGTGCCAGCAGTTTCCAGGGGCATGCTTTCTTT
d_gene: .
abundance: .
v_gene: TRBV12-3/TRBV12-4
j_gene: TRBJ1-1

CDR3aa: CASSYSGPGSEAFF
CDR3nt: TGTGCCAGCAGTTATTCCGGACCAGGGTCTGAAGCTTTCTTT
d_gene: .
abundance: .
v_gene: TRBV6-5
j_gene: TRBJ1-1

CDR3aa: CASTDSGSETQYF
CDR3nt: TGTGCCAGTACCGACTCGGGAAGCGAGACCCAGTACTTC
d_gene: .
abundance: .
v_gene: TRBV18
j_gene: TRBJ2-5

CDR3aa: CASSYSMNTEAFF
CDR3nt: TGTGCCAGCAGTTACTCCATGAACACTGAAGCTTTCTTT
d_gene: .
abundance: many
v_gene: TRBV6-5
j_gene: TRBJ1-1

CDR3aa: CASSLAGKNIQYF
CDR3nt: TGCGCCAGCAGCTTGGCGGGGAAAAACATTCAGTACTTC
d_gene: .
abundance: many
v_gene: TRBV5-1
j_gene: TRBJ2-4

CDR3aa: CASSLGPLEQYF
CDR3nt: TGTGCCAGCAGTTTAGGACCATTGGAGCAGTACTTC
d_gene: .
abundance: many
v_gene: TRBV12-3/TRBV12-4
j_gene: TRBJ2-7

CDR3aa: CASSRGTIYGYTF
CDR3nt: TGTGCCAGCAGCCGGGGTACAATCTATGGCTACACCTTC
d_gene: .
abundance: .
v_gene: TRBV13
j_gene: TRBJ1-2

CDR3aa: CASSFQGPGELFF
CDR3nt: TGTGCCAGCAGCTTTCAGGGTCCCGGGGAGCTGTTTTTT
d_gene: .
abundance: many
v_gene: TRBV7-8
j_gene: TRBJ2-2

CDR3aa: CATALAGGDTDTQYF
CDR3nt: TGTGCCACCGCATTAGCGGGAGGAGACACAGATACGCAGTATTTT
d_gene: TRBD2
abundance: .
v_gene: TRBV10-3
j_gene: TRBJ2-3

CDR3aa: CASSRDYTSGDTQYF
CDR3nt: TGTGCCAGCAGTCGGGACTACACCTCTGGAGATACGCAGTATTTT
d_gene: TRBD2
abundance: many
v_gene: TRBV27
j_gene: TRBJ2-3

CDR3aa: CASSSGESGANVLTF
CDR3nt: TGTGCCAGCAGTTCCGGGGAATCTGGGGCCAACGTCCTGACTTTC
d_gene: .
abundance: few
v_gene: TRBV12-3/TRBV12-4
j_gene: TRBJ2-6

CDR3aa: CASSYDGMGQYF
CDR3nt: TGTGCCAGCAGTTATGACGGGATGGGGCAGTATTTT
d_gene: .
abundance: .
v_gene: TRBV6-5
j_gene: TRBJ2-3

CDR3aa: CASSPSPPDTQYF
CDR3nt: TGTGCCAGCAGCCCGAGTCCCCCGGATACGCAGTATTTT
d_gene: .
abundance: many
v_gene: TRBV12-3/TRBV12-4
j_gene: TRBJ2-3

CDR3aa: CAISPTRGEKLFF
CDR3nt: TGTGCCATCAGCCCTACAAGAGGAGAAAAACTGTTTTTT
d_gene: .
abundance: many
v_gene: TRBV10-3
j_gene: TRBJ1-4

CDR3aa: CASSPRTGHYGYTF
CDR3nt: TGTGCCAGCAGCCCGCGGACAGGGCACTATGGCTACACCTTC
d_gene: TRBD1
abundance: .
v_gene: TRBV7-9
j_gene: TRBJ1-2

CDR3aa: CASSEPGKVAGELFF
CDR3nt: TGTGCCAGCAGTGAACCGGGTAAAGTGGCCGGGGAGCTGTTTTTT
d_gene: .
abundance: .
v_gene: TRBV25-1
j_gene: TRBJ2-2

CDR3aa: CASSPSGSSYNEQFF
CDR3nt: TGTGCCAGCAGCCCTAGCGGGAGCTCCTACAATGAGCAGTTCTTC
d_gene: TRBD2
abundance: many
v_gene: TRBV9
j_gene: TRBJ2-1

CDR3aa: CASSWTWTSGGSSYNEQFF
CDR3nt: TGCGCCAGCAGCTGGACCTGGACTAGCGGGGGAAGCTCCTACAATGAGCAGTTCTTC
d_gene: TRBD2
abundance: many
v_gene: TRBV5-1
j_gene: TRBJ2-1

CDR3aa: CASSYRTGQADTQYF
CDR3nt: TGTGCCAGCAGTTACCGGACAGGGCAGGCAGATACGCAGTATTTT
d_gene: TRBD1
abundance: .
v_gene: TRBV6-9
j_gene: TRBJ2-3

CDR3aa: CASSPGDRGSYEQYF
CDR3nt: TGTGCCAGCAGTCCAGGGGACAGGGGATCCTACGAGCAGTACTTC
d_gene: TRBD1
abundance: many
v_gene: TRBV28
j_gene: TRBJ2-7

CDR3aa: CASSRDTAYEQYF
CDR3nt: TGTGCCAGCAGTCGGGACACAGCCTACGAGCAGTACTTC
d_gene: .
abundance: many
v_gene: TRBV28
j_gene: TRBJ2-7

CDR3aa: CASSASIGGTEAFF
CDR3nt: TGTGCCAGCAGCGCTTCCATTGGGGGGACTGAAGCTTTCTTT
d_gene: .
abundance: .
v_gene: TRBV9
j_gene: TRBJ1-1

CDR3aa: CASSYAQTKAYEQYF
CDR3nt: TGTGCCAGCAGTTACGCCCAAACGAAGGCCTACGAGCAGTACTTC
d_gene: .
abundance: .
v_gene: TRBV6-2/TRBV6-3
j_gene: TRBJ2-7

CDR3aa: CASSQELRNTEAFF
CDR3nt: TGTGCCAGCAGCCAAGAGCTTAGGAACACTGAAGCTTTCTTT
d_gene: .
abundance: few
v_gene: TRBV14
j_gene: TRBJ1-1

CDR3aa: CASSPNGALHEQYF
CDR3nt: TGCGCCAGCAGCCCAAATGGGGCTCTTCACGAGCAGTACTTC
d_gene: .
abundance: few
v_gene: TRBV5-1
j_gene: TRBJ2-7

CDR3aa: CASSPKGQGLGETQYF
CDR3nt: TGTGCCAGCAGCCCAAAAGGACAGGGTTTAGGAGAGACCCAGTACTTC
d_gene: TRBD1
abundance: many
v_gene: TRBV3-1
j_gene: TRBJ2-5

CDR3aa: CSARVSSDSYEQYF
CDR3nt: TGCAGTGCTAGAGTGTCTAGCGACTCCTACGAGCAGTACTTC
d_gene: .
abundance: many
v_gene: TRBV20-1
j_gene: TRBJ2-7

CDR3aa: CASSAGTRGNQPQHF
CDR3nt: TGTGCCAGTAGTGCCGGGACCCGAGGGAATCAGCCCCAGCATTTT
d_gene: .
abundance: few
v_gene: TRBV19
j_gene: TRBJ1-5

CDR3aa: CATSGGTGPYEQYF
CDR3nt: TGTGCCACCTCCGGCGGGACAGGGCCCTACGAGCAGTACTTC
d_gene: TRBD1
abundance: .
v_gene: TRBV10-3
j_gene: TRBJ2-7

CDR3aa: CSAHRTSGIGDEQFF
CDR3nt: TGCAGTGCTCACCGGACTAGCGGGATTGGAGATGAGCAGTTCTTC
d_gene: TRBD2
abundance: many
v_gene: TRBV20-1
j_gene: TRBJ2-1

CDR3aa: CASSVGGAGDPQETQYF
CDR3nt: TGTGCCAGCAGTGTAGGGGGAGCGGGAGACCCCCAAGAGACCCAGTACTTC
d_gene: TRBD2
abundance: .
v_gene: TRBV9
j_gene: TRBJ2-5

CDR3aa: CASSLGAGFSNQPQHF
CDR3nt: TGTGCCAGCAGCTTAGGGGCCGGATTCAGCAATCAGCCCCAGCATTTT
d_gene: .
abundance: many
v_gene: TRBV11-2
j_gene: TRBJ1-5

CDR3aa: CASRGRGYPYEQYF
CDR3nt: TGTGCCAGCAGGGGGAGGGGATACCCCTACGAGCAGTACTTC
d_gene: TRBD2
abundance: many
v_gene: TRBV6-1
j_gene: TRBJ2-7

CDR3aa: CASSFSGTGGARDGYTF
CDR3nt: TGTGCCAGCAGTTTCTCCGGGACAGGGGGCGCAAGGGATGGCTACACCTTC
d_gene: TRBD1
abundance: .
v_gene: TRBV6-5
j_gene: TRBJ1-2

CDR3aa: CASTRTGYSNQPQHF
CDR3nt: TGTGCCAGCACCAGGACCGGTTATAGCAATCAGCCCCAGCATTTT
d_gene: .
abundance: many
v_gene: TRBV6-2/TRBV6-3
j_gene: TRBJ1-5

CDR3aa: CASSPSDNEQFF
CDR3nt: TGTGCCAGCAGCCCAAGCGACAATGAGCAGTTCTTC
d_gene: .
abundance: many
v_gene: TRBV11-2
j_gene: TRBJ2-1

CDR3aa: CASSLGDRGLGANVLTF
CDR3nt: TGTGCCAGCAGTTTGGGGGACAGGGGGCTAGGGGCCAACGTCCTGACTTTC
d_gene: TRBD1
abundance: many
v_gene: TRBV12-3/TRBV12-4
j_gene: TRBJ2-6

CDR3aa: CASSLGGSNYEQYF
CDR3nt: TGTGCCAGCAGCTTAGGGGGTTCCAACTACGAGCAGTACTTC
d_gene: .
abundance: many
v_gene: TRBV7-2
j_gene: TRBJ2-7

CDR3aa: CASSVEQGGTRGNTIYF
CDR3nt: TGTGCCAGCAGCGTAGAACAGGGAGGGACTCGCGGAAACACCATATATTTT
d_gene: .
abundance: .
v_gene: TRBV9
j_gene: TRBJ1-3

CDR3aa: CAIRTDSSYEQYF
CDR3nt: TGTGCCATCAGGACGGACAGCTCCTACGAGCAGTACTTC
d_gene: .
abundance: many
v_gene: TRBV10-3
j_gene: TRBJ2-7

CDR3aa: CASRRQGAGGYTF
CDR3nt: TGTGCCAGCAGACGACAGGGGGCAGGAGGCTACACCTTC
d_gene: TRBD1
abundance: many
v_gene: TRBV4-2
j_gene: TRBJ1-2

CDR3aa: CASSLTSSYNEQFF
CDR3nt: TGTGCCAGCAGCTTAACTAGTTCCTACAATGAGCAGTTCTTC
d_gene: .
abundance: many
v_gene: TRBV7-9
j_gene: TRBJ2-1

CDR3aa: CASSRTPNQPQHF
CDR3nt: TGTGCCAGCAGCCGAACACCTAATCAGCCCCAGCATTTT
d_gene: .
abundance: .
v_gene: TRBV3-1
j_gene: TRBJ1-5

CDR3aa: CASSRGQYSGANVLTF
CDR3nt: TGTGCCAGCAGCCGGGGACAGTACTCTGGGGCCAACGTCCTGACTTTC
d_gene: TRBD1
abundance: many
v_gene: TRBV28
j_gene: TRBJ2-6

CDR3aa: CASSTYTGEQYF
CDR3nt: TGTGCCAGCAGCACCTACACAGGGGAGCAGTACTTC
d_gene: .
abundance: many
v_gene: TRBV27
j_gene: TRBJ2-7